This T cell receptor beta chain comes out of a study of spatial heterogeneity in lung cancer. Study-level results: There were more appearances of ubiquitous expanded tumor TCRs in blood at resection than at follow-up.

As to time point: blood at routine non-recurrence follow-up after resection. Whole RNA obtained from tumor, nontumor lung or frozen PBMC underwent sequencing without sorting. This clonotype was seen only a few times. What it binds is not known. Trimming took 1 base from V and 5 from J; bases not matched to a gene: 4. The CDR3 spans 16 residues. Germline-derived CDR1 and CDR2 are KGHDR and SFDVKD. Each TCR cDNA molecule carried a unique molecular identifier. TCRdb used MiXCR to reprocess the 5' RACE reads, holding one entry per CDR3 protein. In the table there are roughly 120,000 distinct CDR3 sequences, less than 15% of which are singletons.

The receptor's source is a male donor with early-stage non-small cell lung cancer. The rearrangement uses TRBV24-1 and TRBJ2-1; 10 nucleotides line up with TRBD2. The sample in question was PBMCs, obtained at follow-up. The CDR3 sequence: CATSDFSGGADNEQFF. The CDR3 DNA is TGTGCCACCAGTGATTTCAGCGGGGGGGCCGACAATGAGCAGTTCTTC.